This TCR beta chain emerged from a study of T cells after yellow fever vaccination. For TCR, cDNA came from 5'RACE template switching, which added a universal primer site and UMIs. TCRdb ran MiXCR on the 5' RACE reads and lists one entry per CDR3 protein. The profile shows 200,000 to 250,000 distinct CDR3 sequences, around 7% of them singletons. Findings of the study overall: FACS-sorted repertoires could harbor abundant contaminating bulk-population clonotypes. Weaker, the secondary response had a peak occurring faster, on day 5 versus 15. Booster sampling recovered most clones from primary vaccination (96% CD4, 80% to 90% CD8).

This clonotype was seen at least ten times. Antigen specificity is unknown. The CDR3 runs 14 residues. The V gene lost 6 bases and the J gene lost 4 bases, with 18 bases spanning the gap. Germline values: CDR1 DFQATT, CDR2 SNEGSKA (reference sequence). The sample consisted of CD4+ T cells sorted from PBMCs, taken 15 days after the yellow fever booster vaccination. The J gene is TRBJ2-5, the V gene TRBV20-1, with D hard to call. This clonotype was obtained from a man younger than 40 who received the YFV17D yellow fever vaccine. The CDR3 DNA follows: TGCAGTGCCGTTCCGGGCAGCCTGGGAGAGACCCAGTACTTC. It yields the protein CSAVPGSLGETQYF.